The clone carrying this T cell receptor (beta chain) was found many times. Antigen unknown. The sample originates from a study of identical twins. The study's findings and limits: For zero-insertion analyses, partial confounding could come from invariant MAIT and iNKT cells.

This CDR3 comprises 19 residues. From germline, CDR1 is PRHDT and CDR2 FYEKMQ (reference sequence). J gave up 5 bases and V 2 bases, and 16 bases lay outside the gene matches. TCRdb re-derived calls from the 5' RACE reads in MiXCR, one entry per CDR3 protein. Among about 700,000 distinct CDR3 sequences, roughly 6% were seen once, and the ten largest hold under 2%. Input material: naive T cells sorted from blood. The sequence derives from a man between 18 and 29 years old in good health. The chain has TRBV13 and TRBJ2-1; 9 bases line up with TRBD2. CDR3 residues: CASSLSGGSGRTPHNEQFF. The CDR3 DNA sequence: TGTGCCAGCAGCTTAAGCGGGGGGAGTGGCCGAACCCCCCACAATGAGCAGTTCTTC.